The entry below gives a single T cell receptor beta chain sequence along with its context. The target antigen is unknown. The sample comes from a study of early T cells in non-severe SARS-CoV-2 infection. Study at large: Investigators sequenced bulk RNA drawn from unsorted whole blood, and chains remained unpaired. Overall study results and limits: The VDJdb matching leaned toward anti-spike CD8 responses and overlooked private and CD4 specificities.

The TCR library protocol attached unique molecular identifiers to the individual cDNA molecules. MiXCR, run by TCRdb on the 5' RACE reads, gives a single entry per CDR3 protein. In the table there are around 88,000 distinct CDR3 sequences, about an eighth of which are singletons. The CDR3 runs 13 residues. The germline gives CDR1 MNHNS, CDR2 SASEGT. Trimming shortened V by 8 bases and J by 3 bases, and 11 bases separated the two germline ends. The chain links TRBV6-1 to TRBJ1-5; D may be TRBD1 (5 bases). This sequence originates from an adult who was a healthcare worker with PCR-confirmed SARS-CoV-2 infection or an uninfected control (not recorded which). The sample consisted of whole blood. CDR3 sequence (DNA): TGTGCCAGCTTTGACAGATTCAATCAGCCCCAGCATTTT. It is translated as CASFDRFNQPQHF.